This is a list of T cell receptor beta chains from one sample in a study of CD8 T cells in ankylosing spondylitis. TCRdb re-analysed the 5' RACE reads in MiXCR, keeping a single row per CDR3 protein. The repertoire has some 800,000 distinct CDR3 sequences, 12% of them found once; the top ten carry 0.51%. The sequenced sample consisted of blood, either unsorted or a sorted T cell fraction (not recorded which). The receptors were gathered from a male donor with ankylosing spondylitis. The CDR3 runs from the conserved cysteine through the conserved F or W. The order of the fields is V gene, clone size, CDR3 length, D gene, J gene, CDR3 protein, CDR3 DNA. The D gene is left open where the match is weak. The size of a clone is reported for some rows only, either as once, few or many, or as a class for expanded clones.

V: TRBV5-1; size: .; length: 14; D: .; J: TRBJ2-3; CDR3: CASRQEYSTDTQYF; DNA: TGCGCCAGCAGACAGGAATATAGCACAGATACGCAGTATTTT
V: TRBV4-2; size: .; length: 15; D: .; J: TRBJ2-7; CDR3: CASIRGTVFSYEQYF; DNA: TGTGCCAGCATCCGTGGGACGGTTTTTTCCTACGAGCAGTACTTC
V: TRBV29-1; size: many; length: 12; D: TRBD1; J: TRBJ2-3; CDR3: CSVGQGGGTQYF; DNA: TGCAGCGTTGGACAGGGTGGTGGTACGCAGTATTTT
V: TRBV9; size: few; length: 15; D: .; J: TRBJ2-2; CDR3: CASSASQGGAGELFF; DNA: TGTGCCAGCAGCGCAAGTCAGGGGGGGGCCGGGGAGCTGTTTTTT
V: TRBV7-8; size: .; length: 16; D: .; J: TRBJ2-2; CDR3: CASSLNSPGSTGELFF; DNA: TGTGCCAGCAGCTTAAACTCCCCGGGGAGCACCGGGGAGCTGTTTTTT
V: TRBV5-6; size: few; length: 13; D: .; J: TRBJ2-7; CDR3: CASAWGGGATQYF; DNA: TGTGCCAGCGCTTGGGGAGGGGGCGCGACGCAGTACTTC
V: TRBV12-3/TRBV12-4; size: few; length: 15; D: .; J: TRBJ1-2; CDR3: CASSLGGSLNYGYTF; DNA: TGTGCCAGCAGTTTAGGTGGCAGCCTTAACTATGGCTACACCTTC
V: TRBV5-1; size: many; length: 15; D: .; J: TRBJ1-2; CDR3: CASSGVETGLSVYTF; DNA: TGCGCCAGCAGCGGTGTTGAAACAGGGTTAAGTGTCTACACCTTC
V: TRBV20-1; size: .; length: 13; D: .; J: TRBJ1-1; CDR3: CSSKYGVNTEAFF; DNA: TGCAGTTCCAAATACGGGGTGAACACTGAAGCTTTCTTT
V: TRBV7-3; size: .; length: 17; D: .; J: TRBJ2-7; CDR3: CASSLRGGGTGIYEQYF; DNA: TGTGCCAGCAGCTTACGGGGTGGTGGGACTGGGATCTACGAGCAGTACTTC
V: TRBV15; size: many; length: 15; D: TRBD2; J: TRBJ2-1; CDR3: CATSRETGLASEQFF; DNA: TGTGCCACCAGCAGAGAGACGGGACTAGCAAGTGAGCAGTTCTTC
V: TRBV20-1; size: .; length: 14; D: TRBD2; J: TRBJ2-7; CDR3: CSAETKRGDYEQYF; DNA: TGCAGTGCTGAGACCAAGCGGGGGGACTACGAGCAGTACTTC
V: TRBV20-1; size: few; length: 14; D: .; J: TRBJ2-3; CDR3: CSARAGQRTDTQYF; DNA: TGCAGTGCTAGAGCCGGACAGCGCACAGATACGCAGTATTTT
V: TRBV5-1; size: many; length: 15; D: .; J: TRBJ1-1; CDR3: CASSKTEPLNTEAFF; DNA: TGCGCCAGCAGCAAGACAGAGCCTCTGAACACTGAAGCTTTCTTT
V: TRBV30; size: .; length: 14; D: TRBD2; J: TRBJ2-7; CDR3: CAWSVLAGGYEQYF; DNA: TGTGCCTGGAGTGTTCTAGCGGGGGGCTACGAGCAGTACTTC
V: TRBV7-9; size: few; length: 16; D: .; J: TRBJ2-1; CDR3: CASSLGLGGSYNEQFF; DNA: TGTGCCAGCAGCTTAGGTTTAGGGGGCTCCTACAATGAGCAGTTCTTC
V: TRBV5-1; size: few; length: 15; D: TRBD1; J: TRBJ1-1; CDR3: CASSQGTGSNTEAFF; DNA: TGCGCCAGCAGCCAGGGGACAGGTTCGAACACTGAAGCTTTCTTT
V: TRBV12-3/TRBV12-4; size: many; length: 15; D: .; J: TRBJ2-3; CDR3: CASTRLGLSTDTQYF; DNA: TGTGCCAGCACCCGATTAGGACTGAGCACAGATACGCAGTATTTT
V: TRBV20-1; size: .; length: 16; D: TRBD2; J: TRBJ2-7; CDR3: CSARDETSGRAYEQYF; DNA: TGCAGTGCTAGAGACGAGACTAGCGGGAGGGCCTACGAGCAGTACTTC
V: TRBV20-1; size: few; length: 14; D: .; J: TRBJ2-2; CDR3: CSARQRVNTGELFF; DNA: TGCAGTGCTAGACAGAGGGTTAATACCGGGGAGCTGTTTTTT
V: TRBV11-2; size: few; length: 18; D: .; J: TRBJ2-7; CDR3: CASSLTSPTRWVSYEQYF; DNA: TGTGCCAGCAGCTTAACAAGTCCCACGAGGTGGGTCTCCTACGAGCAGTACTTC
V: TRBV10-3; size: many; length: 18; D: TRBD2; J: TRBJ2-5; CDR3: CAIRGLAGGPGYQETQYF; DNA: TGTGCCATCAGGGGACTAGCGGGAGGGCCCGGGTACCAAGAGACCCAGTACTTC
V: TRBV20-1; size: .; length: 13; D: .; J: TRBJ2-7; CDR3: CSASEAHSYEQYF; DNA: TGCAGTGCTAGCGAGGCCCATTCCTACGAGCAGTACTTC
V: TRBV5-1; size: .; length: 15; D: .; J: TRBJ1-6; CDR3: CASSLVGGLDSPLHF; DNA: TGCGCCAGCAGCTTGGTGGGGGGATTGGATTCACCCCTCCACTTT
V: TRBV28; size: .; length: 14; D: .; J: TRBJ1-5; CDR3: CASSSAGEYQPQHF; DNA: TGTGCCAGCAGTTCTGCAGGGGAGTATCAGCCCCAGCATTTT
V: TRBV4-1; size: few; length: 13; D: .; J: TRBJ2-1; CDR3: CASSQDRRALQFF; DNA: TGCGCCAGCAGCCAAGATCGGAGGGCTTTGCAGTTCTTC
V: TRBV12-3/TRBV12-4; size: few; length: 14; D: .; J: TRBJ2-7; CDR3: CASSLVAAVGEQYF; DNA: TGTGCCAGCAGTTTAGTAGCGGCAGTTGGCGAGCAGTACTTC
V: TRBV4-3; size: many; length: 17; D: .; J: TRBJ1-2; CDR3: CASSQGISTVGSYGYTF; DNA: TGCGCCAGCAGCCAGGGAATCTCCACCGTCGGTAGCTATGGCTACACCTTC
V: TRBV7-2; size: many; length: 15; D: TRBD1; J: TRBJ1-3; CDR3: CASSPDRVVQNTIYF; DNA: TGTGCCAGCAGCCCGGACAGGGTAGTTCAAAACACCATATATTTT
V: TRBV10-2; size: few; length: 16; D: TRBD2; J: TRBJ2-7; CDR3: CASGPGLAGPRPEQYF; DNA: TGCGCCAGCGGGCCGGGACTAGCGGGACCCAGACCCGAGCAGTACTTC
V: TRBV5-1; size: .; length: 14; D: .; J: TRBJ2-5; CDR3: CASSPTAIPETQYF; DNA: TGCGCCAGCAGCCCGACAGCCATTCCAGAGACCCAGTACTTC
V: TRBV9; size: few; length: 16; D: .; J: TRBJ1-1; CDR3: CASSVGGGITNTEAFF; DNA: TGTGCCAGCAGCGTAGGAGGGGGGATCACGAACACTGAAGCTTTCTTT
V: TRBV6-5; size: .; length: 17; D: .; J: TRBJ2-2; CDR3: CASSYPYGRANTGELFF; DNA: TGTGCCAGCAGTTACCCCTACGGCAGAGCGAACACCGGGGAGCTGTTTTTT
V: TRBV6-6; size: few; length: 13; D: .; J: TRBJ1-3; CDR3: CASESHSGNTIYF; DNA: TGTGCCAGCGAGTCGCACTCTGGAAACACCATATATTTT
V: TRBV20-1; size: .; length: 16; D: .; J: TRBJ2-5; CDR3: CSVVPYREGSGETQYF; DNA: TGCAGTGTCGTTCCGTACAGGGAAGGGTCGGGGGAGACCCAGTACTTC
V: TRBV20-1; size: few; length: 16; D: TRBD1; J: TRBJ1-6; CDR3: CSAAPWDRGYNSPLHF; DNA: TGCAGTGCCGCCCCCTGGGACAGGGGGTATAATTCACCCCTCCACTTT
V: TRBV3-1; size: many; length: 14; D: .; J: TRBJ1-2; CDR3: CASSPTQGRIGYTF; DNA: TGTGCCAGCAGCCCAACCCAGGGGAGAATCGGCTACACCTTC
V: TRBV6-1; size: .; length: 14; D: .; J: TRBJ1-2; CDR3: CASSEGGGNYGYTF; DNA: TGTGCCAGCAGTGAAGGGGGGGGAAACTATGGCTACACCTTC
V: TRBV29-1; size: few; length: 14; D: .; J: TRBJ2-3; CDR3: CSVGLRLAEDTQYF; DNA: TGCAGCGTTGGCCTCCGATTAGCCGAAGATACGCAGTATTTT
V: TRBV7-9; size: few; length: 15; D: .; J: TRBJ2-3; CDR3: CASSLARQRTDTQYF; DNA: TGTGCCAGCAGCTTAGCCAGACAGCGCACAGATACGCAGTATTTT
V: TRBV20-1; size: .; length: 13; D: .; J: TRBJ1-3; CDR3: CSASGHSGNTIYF; DNA: TGCAGTGCTAGTGGTCACTCTGGAAACACCATATATTTT
V: TRBV2; size: many; length: 15; D: TRBD1; J: TRBJ2-5; CDR3: CASSRGQGDQETQYF; DNA: TGTGCCAGCAGCCGAGGACAGGGGGATCAAGAGACCCAGTACTTC